Detailed here is one TCR beta chain. The antigen is unknown. The germline CDR1 and CDR2 sequences are SEHNR and FQNEAQ (reference sequence). The CDR3 loop spans 16 amino acids. Between the trimmed V and J ends, which lost 5 bases and 0 bases, there was a span of 16 bases. RNA served as the template for amplifying TCR beta CDR3 regions. The authors performed first-round RT-PCR with HTBI primers and then a second-round multiplex PCR. TCRdb itself ran the multiplex PCR reads through MiXCR, one entry per CDR3 protein. The sample has about 1.1 million distinct CDR3 sequences, roughly 35% seen once. Patients were left out if they had other autoimmune diseases, uncontrolled infections, pregnancy or lactation. Each diagnosis was determined on the basis of clinical symptoms, serum thyroxine, TRAb, thyroid ultrasound and orbital computed tomography. This record belongs to a study of Graves' ophthalmopathy and Graves' hyperthyroidism.

The study, taken as a whole, reports: Most expanded thyroid clonotypes above 0.001 frequency also appeared in blood. Ophthalmopathy progression cases were predicted by the model with 70.59% sensitivity and 72% to 80% specificity.

Sequencing was done on a sample of peripheral blood or thyroid tissue (not recorded which). This TCR was recovered from an adult man with Graves' hyperthyroidism. The V and J genes are TRBV7-9 and TRBJ1-1; TRBD1 is a possible D gene (5 bases). CDR3 amino acids: CASSAGLGVMNTEAFF. In DNA, the CDR3 is TGTGCCAGCAGCGCCGGGTTGGGGGTAATGAACACTGAAGCTTTCTTT.